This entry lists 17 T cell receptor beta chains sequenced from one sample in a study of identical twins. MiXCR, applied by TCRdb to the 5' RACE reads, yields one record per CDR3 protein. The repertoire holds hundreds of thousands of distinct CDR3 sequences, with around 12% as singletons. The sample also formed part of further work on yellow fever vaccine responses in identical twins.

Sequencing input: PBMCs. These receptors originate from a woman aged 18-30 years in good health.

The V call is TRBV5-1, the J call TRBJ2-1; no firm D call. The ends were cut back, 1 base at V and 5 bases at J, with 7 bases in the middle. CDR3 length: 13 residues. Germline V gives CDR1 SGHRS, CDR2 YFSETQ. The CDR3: CASSLLSHNEQFF. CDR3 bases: TGCGCCAGCAGCTTGCTTTCACACAATGAGCAGTTCTTC.

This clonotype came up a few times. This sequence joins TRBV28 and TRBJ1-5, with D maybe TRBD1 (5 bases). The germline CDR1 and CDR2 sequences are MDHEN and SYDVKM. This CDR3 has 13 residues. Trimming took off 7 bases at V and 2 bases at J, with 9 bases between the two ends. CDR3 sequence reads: CASNTGGNQPQHF. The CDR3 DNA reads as TGTGCCAGCAATACAGGTGGCAATCAGCCCCAGCATTTT.

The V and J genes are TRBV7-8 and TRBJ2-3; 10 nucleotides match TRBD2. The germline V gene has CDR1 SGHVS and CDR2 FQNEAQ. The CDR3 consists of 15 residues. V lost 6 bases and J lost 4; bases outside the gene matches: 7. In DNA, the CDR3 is TGTGCCAGCAGTCCACTAGCGGGGCGGGCAGATACGCAGTATTTT. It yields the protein CASSPLAGRADTQYF.

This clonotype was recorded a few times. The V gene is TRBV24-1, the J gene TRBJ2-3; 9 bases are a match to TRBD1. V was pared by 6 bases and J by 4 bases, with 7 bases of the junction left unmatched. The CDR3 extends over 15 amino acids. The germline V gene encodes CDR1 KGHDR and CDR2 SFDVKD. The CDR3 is CATSLQGARADTQYF. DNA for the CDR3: TGTGCCACCAGTTTACAGGGGGCGCGGGCAGATACGCAGTATTTT.

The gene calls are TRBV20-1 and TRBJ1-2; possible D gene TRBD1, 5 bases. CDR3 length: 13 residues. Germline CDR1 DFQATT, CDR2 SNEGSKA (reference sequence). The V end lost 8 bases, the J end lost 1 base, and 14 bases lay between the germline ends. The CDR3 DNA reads TGCAGTACTGGGACTGAAGATAACTATGGCTACACCTTC. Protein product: CSTGTEDNYGYTF.

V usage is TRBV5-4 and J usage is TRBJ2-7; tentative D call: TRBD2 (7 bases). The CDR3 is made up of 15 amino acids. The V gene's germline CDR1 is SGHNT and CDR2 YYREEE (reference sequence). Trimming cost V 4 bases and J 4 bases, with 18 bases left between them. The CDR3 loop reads CASSGGRGAVYEQYV. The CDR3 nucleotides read TGTGCCAGCAGCGGCGGACGGGGGGCTGTATACGAGCAGTACGTC.

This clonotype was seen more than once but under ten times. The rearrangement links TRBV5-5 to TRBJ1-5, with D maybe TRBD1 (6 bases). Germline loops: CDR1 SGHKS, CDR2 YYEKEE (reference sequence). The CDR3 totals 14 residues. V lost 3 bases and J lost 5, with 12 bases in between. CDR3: CASSSGQLDQPQHF. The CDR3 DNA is TGTGCCAGCAGCTCAGGACAGCTTGATCAGCCCCAGCATTTT.

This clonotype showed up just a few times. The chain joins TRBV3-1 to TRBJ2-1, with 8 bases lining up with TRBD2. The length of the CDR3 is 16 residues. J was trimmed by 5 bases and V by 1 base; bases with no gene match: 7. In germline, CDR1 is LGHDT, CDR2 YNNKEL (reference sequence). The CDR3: CASSQVGRGRNNEQFF. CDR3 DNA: TGTGCCAGCAGCCAAGTAGGCCGCGGGAGGAACAATGAGCAGTTCTTC.

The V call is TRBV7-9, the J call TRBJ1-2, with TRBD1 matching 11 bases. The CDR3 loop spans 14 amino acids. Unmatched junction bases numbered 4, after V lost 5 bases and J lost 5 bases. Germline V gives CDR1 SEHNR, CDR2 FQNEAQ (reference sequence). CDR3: CASSEGTGGYGYTF. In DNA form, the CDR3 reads TGTGCCAGCAGCGAGGGGACAGGGGGTTATGGCTACACCTTC.

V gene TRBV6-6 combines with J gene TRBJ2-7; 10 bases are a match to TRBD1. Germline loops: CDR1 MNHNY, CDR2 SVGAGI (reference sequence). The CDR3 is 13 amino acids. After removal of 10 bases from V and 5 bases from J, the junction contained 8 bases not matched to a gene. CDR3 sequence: CATRDRGVNEQYV. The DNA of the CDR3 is TGTGCCACCCGGGACAGGGGTGTCAACGAGCAGTACGTC.

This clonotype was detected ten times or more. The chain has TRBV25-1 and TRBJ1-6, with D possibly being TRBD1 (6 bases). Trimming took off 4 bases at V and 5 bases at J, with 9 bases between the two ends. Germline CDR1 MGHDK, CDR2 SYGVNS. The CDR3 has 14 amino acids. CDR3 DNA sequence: TGTGCCAGCAGTGGACAGGCGGATAATTCACCCCTCCACTTT. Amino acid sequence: CASSGQADNSPLHF.

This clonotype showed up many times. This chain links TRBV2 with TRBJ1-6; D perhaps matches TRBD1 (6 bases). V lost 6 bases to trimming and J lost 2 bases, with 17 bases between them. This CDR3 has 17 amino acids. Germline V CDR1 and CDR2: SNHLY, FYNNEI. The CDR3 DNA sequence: TGTGCCAGCAGGCCCCGGTTGGGGGGCGCCTATAATTCACCCCTCCACTTT. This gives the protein CASRPRLGGAYNSPLHF.

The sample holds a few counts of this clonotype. CDR3 residues: CASRTATSGRVTDTQYF. In DNA, the CDR3 is TGTGCCAGCAGGACAGCAACTAGCGGGAGGGTCACAGATACGCAGTATTTT. This rearrangement joins TRBV6-1 to TRBJ2-3; 13 positions agree with TRBD2. Germline V gene sequence: CDR1 MNHNS, CDR2 SASEGT. The CDR3 is 17 residues long. Germline trimming cut 6 bases from V and 2 bases from J; bases unmatched to any gene: 8.

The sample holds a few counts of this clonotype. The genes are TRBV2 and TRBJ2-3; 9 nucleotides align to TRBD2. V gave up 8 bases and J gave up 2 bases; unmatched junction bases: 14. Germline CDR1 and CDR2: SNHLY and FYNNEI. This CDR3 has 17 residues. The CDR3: CASRRLAGSSLTDTQYF. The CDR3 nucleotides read TGTGCCAGCCGGCGGCTAGCGGGATCGAGCCTCACAGATACGCAGTATTTT. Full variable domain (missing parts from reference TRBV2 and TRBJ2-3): EPEVTQTPSHQVTQMGQEVILRCVPISNHLYFYWYRQILGQKVEFLVSFYNNEISEKSEIFDDQFSVERPDGSNFTLKIRSTKLEDSAMYFCASRRLAGSSLTDTQYFGPGTRLTVL.

This CDR3 reads CASSLYDRGSDTQYF. Written as DNA, the CDR3 is TGTGCCAGCAGCTTGTACGACAGGGGATCAGATACGCAGTATTTT. This chain links TRBV5-5 with TRBJ2-3, with TRBD1 matching over 8 bases. V was clipped by 1 base and J by 4 bases; unmatched bases: 5. CDR1 SGHKS and CDR2 YYEKEE come from the germline V gene (reference sequence). This CDR3 has 15 amino acids.

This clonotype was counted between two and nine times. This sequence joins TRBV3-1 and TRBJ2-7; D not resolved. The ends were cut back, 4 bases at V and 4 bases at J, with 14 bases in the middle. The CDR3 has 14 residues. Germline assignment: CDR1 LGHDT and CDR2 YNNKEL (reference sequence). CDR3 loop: CASSLRTPNYEQYF. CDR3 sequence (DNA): TGTGCCAGCAGCCTACGGACGCCCAATTACGAGCAGTACTTC.

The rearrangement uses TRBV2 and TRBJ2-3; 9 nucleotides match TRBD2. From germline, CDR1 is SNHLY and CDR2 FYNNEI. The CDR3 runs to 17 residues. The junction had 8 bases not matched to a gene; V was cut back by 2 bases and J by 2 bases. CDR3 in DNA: TGTGCCAGCAGTGAACCGCGAGGGGGACTAGCCACAGATACGCAGTATTTT. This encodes CASSEPRGGLATDTQYF.